This is a list of T cell receptor beta chains from one sample in a study of glioma-infiltrating T cells. TCRdb re-called the multiplex PCR reads through MiXCR, storing one row per CDR3 protein. The sample consists of over 100,000 distinct CDR3 sequences, 20% to 25% of them appearing once. Sequenced material: glioma tissue, nonneoplastic brain tissue, or PBMCs (not recorded which). The source of these receptors is a human donor with low-grade glioma or glioblastoma, undergoing nonglioma brain surgery, or in good health (not recorded which). Each CDR3 is given with its conserved first and last residue. D genes are given only for firm matches. Size is omitted from some rows. Given values are once, few, many or a class for expanded clones.

size | length | J | D | V | DNA | CDR3
few | 15 | TRBJ2-7 | TRBD2 | TRBV18 | TGTGCCAGCTCACCTGCCGGGGCTAGCGGTTACGAGCAGTACTTC | CASSPAGASGYEQYF
few | 12 | TRBJ2-7 | NA | TRBV18 | TGTGCCAGCTCATCATTTTCCGGGGAGCAGTACTTC | CASSSFSGEQYF
many | 16 | TRBJ2-1 | TRBD2 | TRBV7-8 | TGTGCCAGCAGCTTAGTGAAGGTAGCGGGAGGGAATGAGCAGTTCTTC | CASSLVKVAGGNEQFF
NA | 18 | TRBJ2-1 | TRBD2 | TRBV12-3/TRBV12-4 | TGTGCCAGCAGTTTAGGGCTAGCGGGAGGGCCAATTAGTCATGAGCAGTTCTTC | CASSLGLAGGPISHEQFF
many | 11 | TRBJ1-1 | NA | TRBV6-1 | TGTGCCAGCAGTTTAGGTTCAGTGGCTTTCTTT | CASSLGSVAFF
many | 15 | TRBJ1-4 | TRBD1 | TRBV6-2/TRBV6-3 | TGTGCCAGCAGCCTCACAGGGGTGCCTAATGAAAAACTGTTTTTT | CASSLTGVPNEKLFF
many | 12 | TRBJ1-1 | NA | TRBV7-2 | TGTGCCAGCCTACCTAGGAACACTGAAGCTTTCTTT | CASLPRNTEAFF
few | 14 | TRBJ2-3 | NA | TRBV29-1 | TGCAGCGGGTGGGGCGGGAAAGGCACAGATACGCAGTATTTT | CSGWGGKGTDTQYF
NA | 14 | TRBJ2-3 | NA | TRBV9 | TGTGCCAGCGGGGGGGGGCCGGACACAGATACGCAGTATTTT | CASGGGPDTDTQYF
NA | 14 | TRBJ2-5 | NA | TRBV19 | TGTGCCAGTAGTTTAGGGGGGGCAGGAGAGACCCAGTACTTC | CASSLGGAGETQYF
many | 12 | TRBJ2-1 | NA | TRBV12-3/TRBV12-4 | TGTGCCAGCAGCCTGCCCCGGAATGAGCAGTTCTTC | CASSLPRNEQFF
few | 14 | TRBJ2-7 | NA | TRBV5-5 | TGTGCCAGCAGCTTCCCGGGACAAGCCTACGAGCAGTACTTC | CASSFPGQAYEQYF
many | 10 | TRBJ2-7 | NA | TRBV29-1 | TGCAGCGTCAGAGACTACGAGCAGTACTTC | CSVRDYEQYF
many | 13 | TRBJ2-3 | NA | TRBV2 | TGTGCCAGCAGTGGAGTCGGGGCAGATACGCAGTATTTT | CASSGVGADTQYF
many | 16 | TRBJ1-2 | NA | TRBV27 | TGTGCCAGCAGTCGCTTCGCTACCAGGGTGAACTATGGCTACACCTTC | CASSRFATRVNYGYTF
many | 15 | TRBJ1-1 | TRBD1 | TRBV3-1 | TGTGCCAGCAGCCTTATCGGGACAGGGAAAGCTGAAGCTTTCTTT | CASSLIGTGKAEAFF
few | 14 | TRBJ1-5 | NA | TRBV4-3 | TGCGCCAGCAGCCAAGACACTTTCAATCAGCCCCAGCATTTT | CASSQDTFNQPQHF
many | 14 | TRBJ2-1 | NA | TRBV7-6 | TGTGCCAGCAGCCCGGGCCCCCTCTACAATGAGCAGTTCTTC | CASSPGPLYNEQFF
NA | 18 | TRBJ1-6 | NA | TRBV28 | TGTGCCAGCAGTTTATGGCACCCGGGACACGAAGGGAGTTCACCCCTCCACTTT | CASSLWHPGHEGSSPLHF
many | 16 | TRBJ1-2 | NA | TRBV4-1 | TGCGCCAGCAGCCAAGAGAATGGAATCGCTACCTATGGCTACACCTTC | CASSQENGIATYGYTF
many | 15 | TRBJ2-1 | TRBD2 | TRBV4-1 | TGCGCCAGCAGCCAGGCCGGGACTAGCGCGAATGAGCAGTTCTTC | CASSQAGTSANEQFF
NA | 13 | TRBJ2-7 | NA | TRBV9 | TGTGCCAGCAGCGTAGGGGTCGGAAACGAGCAGTACTTC | CASSVGVGNEQYF
few | 15 | TRBJ2-1 | TRBD1 | TRBV5-6 | TGTGCCAGCAGCTTGTTCGGGACAGGGGGCAATGAGCAGTTCTTC | CASSLFGTGGNEQFF
many | 13 | TRBJ2-7 | TRBD2 | TRBV20-1 | TGCAGTGCCCAGTCGGGGAGGGACTACGAGCAGTACTTC | CSAQSGRDYEQYF
many | 14 | TRBJ1-1 | TRBD1 | TRBV12-3/TRBV12-4 | TGTGCCAGCAGATCGACAGGGGGAGGCACTGAAGCTTTCTTT | CASRSTGGGTEAFF
many | 16 | TRBJ2-2 | TRBD1 | TRBV7-2 | TGTGCCAGCAGCGTTAGGACAGGGGGGAACACCGGGGAGCTGTTTTTT | CASSVRTGGNTGELFF
NA | 14 | TRBJ1-1 | NA | TRBV27 | TGTGCCAGCAGATACTCCACCGGGGGCGCTGAAGCTTTCTTT | CASRYSTGGAEAFF
many | 16 | TRBJ2-2 | NA | TRBV19 | TGTGCCAGTAGTATCACTTTCCTACCCAACACCGGGGAGCTGTTTTTT | CASSITFLPNTGELFF
NA | 12 | TRBJ2-1 | NA | TRBV5-1 | TGCGCCAGCAGCTTGATCGTGACTGAGCAGTTCTTC | CASSLIVTEQFF
many | 12 | TRBJ2-1 | NA | TRBV27 | TGTGCCAGCAGTTTCCCTAGCAATGAGCAGTTCTTC | CASSFPSNEQFF
NA | 17 | TRBJ2-7 | TRBD1 | TRBV28 | TGTGCCAGCAGCTCCCAAGGGGGACAGATAGGGGACTACGAGCAGTACTTC | CASSSQGGQIGDYEQYF
NA | 14 | TRBJ2-7 | NA | TRBV3-1 | TGTGCCAGCAGCCTAACTGACCGGGGCTACGAGCAGTACTTC | CASSLTDRGYEQYF
few | 15 | TRBJ2-7 | TRBD1 | TRBV19 | TGTGCCAGTAGTATCTCTGGGACAGGGGCCTACGAGCAGTACTTC | CASSISGTGAYEQYF
few | 17 | TRBJ2-2 | TRBD1 | TRBV11-2 | TGTGCCAGCAGCTTACTCGCCGGGACAGGGAACACCGGGGAGCTGTTTTTT | CASSLLAGTGNTGELFF
NA | 12 | TRBJ1-2 | NA | TRBV6-5 | TGTGACAGCAGGGAAAGGACAGCTGGGTACACCTTC | CDSRERTAGYTF
many | 14 | TRBJ1-5 | NA | TRBV20-1 | TGCAGTGCTAGAGAGGGAGGGGACTCTCAGCCCCAGCATTTT | CSAREGGDSQPQHF
many | 13 | TRBJ2-3 | NA | TRBV11-2 | TGTGCCAGCAGCTCAGAGATAACAGATACGCAGTATTTT | CASSSEITDTQYF
many | 15 | TRBJ2-5 | NA | TRBV11-3 | TGTGCCAGCAGCTTAGTTCGGACAGAGTTAGAGACCCAGTACTTC | CASSLVRTELETQYF
NA | 13 | TRBJ2-7 | TRBD2 | TRBV5-4 | TGTGCCAGCGGCAGCGGGAGCTCCTACGAGCAGTACTTC | CASGSGSSYEQYF
many | 13 | TRBJ2-7 | NA | TRBV4-2 | TGTGCCAGCAGCCAAGATGTGAGGTTGTTCCAGTACTTC | CASSQDVRLFQYF
many | 12 | TRBJ1-1 | TRBD1 | TRBV20-1 | TGCAGTGGACAGGGAGGTGTGACTGAAGCTTTCTTT | CSGQGGVTEAFF
few | 13 | TRBJ2-1 | NA | TRBV29-1 | TGCAGCGTTGAAAGGAGCTCCTACAATGAGCAGTTCTTC | CSVERSSYNEQFF
NA | 14 | TRBJ2-7 | NA | TRBV12-3/TRBV12-4 | TGTGCCAGCAGTTTTCGTTACGGTATTTACGAGCAGTACTTC | CASSFRYGIYEQYF
NA | 13 | TRBJ2-5 | NA | TRBV3-1 | TGTGCCAGCAGCCAATACTCCCAAGAGACCCAGTACTTC | CASSQYSQETQYF
NA | 14 | TRBJ2-5 | NA | TRBV6-4 | TGTGCCAGCAGTGACTCGAGACAACGGGAGACCCAGTACTTC | CASSDSRQRETQYF
many | 15 | TRBJ1-3 | NA | TRBV3-1 | TGTGCCAGCAGCCAAGGTTACAGTTCTGGAAACACCATATATTTT | CASSQGYSSGNTIYF
many | 14 | TRBJ2-5 | TRBD2 | TRBV12-3/TRBV12-4 | TGTGCCAGCAGTATTATTGCGGGAGGAAAGACCCAGTACTTC | CASSIIAGGKTQYF
NA | 15 | TRBJ1-1 | NA | TRBV9 | TGTGCCAGCAGCGTAATATCGGCGGACGGACGGGGCGGTTTCTTT | CASSVISADGRGGFF
few | 14 | TRBJ2-7 | TRBD1 | TRBV7-8 | TGTGCCAGCAGCTTCGGACAGGGTCCCTACGAGCAGTACTTC | CASSFGQGPYEQYF
many | 13 | TRBJ2-5 | NA | TRBV7-3 | TGTGCCAGCAGCTTAGGCAGCCAAGAGACCCAGTACTTC | CASSLGSQETQYF
NA | 13 | TRBJ2-1 | NA | TRBV2 | TGTGCCAGCAGGGGGAAGCATTACAATGAGCAGTTCTTC | CASRGKHYNEQFF
many | 15 | TRBJ2-3 | NA | TRBV4-3 | TGCGCCAGCAGCCGAACACCACCGGGGAAAGATACGCAGTATTTT | CASSRTPPGKDTQYF
many | 15 | TRBJ2-7 | TRBD1 | TRBV4-1 | TGCGCCAGCAGCCAAGCCGACAGGGGGCTCTACGAGCAGTACTTC | CASSQADRGLYEQYF
many | 14 | TRBJ1-1 | NA | TRBV6-2/TRBV6-3 | TGTGCCAGCAGTTACCCCGAGATGAACACTGAAGCTTTCTTT | CASSYPEMNTEAFF